The 23 T cell receptor beta chains below come from one sample, sequenced in a study of blood T cell repertoires in COVID-19. Assay used: immunoSEQ multiplex PCR; TCRdb lists only in-frame clones, some missing. The profile covers 20,000 to 25,000 clones, with approximately 90% appearing a single time and about 8.8% taken by the ten largest. Specimen: peripheral blood. These TCRs come from a man aged 70 or older with acute or convalescent COVID-19.

V usage is TRBV11-2 and J usage is TRBJ1-1; 8 bases are shared with TRBD1. The V gene end was trimmed by 2 bases and the J gene end by 0 bases; junction bases not matched to a gene: 2. The CDR3 is 15 residues long. Germline assignment: CDR1 SGHAT and CDR2 FQNNGV. CDR3 sequence: CASSLQGALNTEAFF. The CDR3 bases are TGTGCCAGCAGCTTACAGGGGGCGCTGAACACTGAAGCTTTCTTT.

This clone was seen a few times. The chain uses TRBV3-1 (or the pseudogene TRBV3-2) and TRBJ2-7; D is unclear. In germline, CDR1 is LGHDT, CDR2 YNNKEL (reference sequence). CDR3 length equals 11 residues. The V end lost 0 bases, the J end lost 6 bases, and 3 bases lay between the germline ends. CDR3 nucleotide sequence: TGTGCCAGCAGCCAAGATAGCGAGCAGTACTTC. Translation: CASSQDSEQYF.

J is TRBJ2-7 and V is TRBV9; no clear D gene. CDR1 is SGDLS, CDR2 YYNGEE, per germline. This CDR3 spans 14 amino acids. The germline V and J ends were trimmed by 4 bases and 2 bases, with 13 bases remaining between them. For the CDR3, the DNA is TGTGCCAGCAGCCTAAGCGATTCCCCCTACGAGCAGTACTTC. Its translation: CASSLSDSPYEQYF. Together with reference TRBV9 and TRBJ2-7, the CDR3 gives the full variable domain: DSGVTQTPKHLITATGQRVTLRCSPRSGDLSVYWYQQSLDQGLQFLIQYYNGEERAKGNILERFSAQQFPDLHSELNLSSLELGDSALYFCASSLSDSPYEQYFGPGTRLTVT.

V and J are TRBV25-1 and TRBJ1-4; D is undetermined. CDR3 length equals 18 residues. V lost 4 bases, J lost 4 bases, and 22 bases lay in between. Germline V gene lookup returns CDR1 MGHDK and CDR2 SYGVNS. Here the CDR3 DNA reads TGTGCCAGCAGTGCCCCAATTCATATGAGTCGGTTTAATGAAAAACTGTTTTTT. This translates into CASSAPIHMSRFNEKLFF.

V is TRBV2 and J is TRBJ2-5, with a tentative D call TRBD1 (5 bases). Germline V CDR1 and CDR2: SNHLY, FYNNEI. CDR3 length: 13 amino acids. Deletions cut 3 bases from V and 2 bases from J, with 7 bases between. The CDR3 nucleotides read TGTGCCAGCAGTGAGGGGCGGCAAGAGACCCAGTACTTC. Amino acid sequence: CASSEGRQETQYF. Using reference TRBV2 and TRBJ2-5 for the parts outside the CDR3, the full variable domain is EPEVTQTPSHQVTQMGQEVILRCVPISNHLYFYWYRQILGQKVEFLVSFYNNEISEKSEIFDDQFSVERPDGSNFTLKIRSTKLEDSAMYFCASSEGRQETQYFGPGTRLLVL.

J is TRBJ1-4 and V is TRBV14; D might be TRBD1 (6 bases). The CDR3 extends over 15 amino acids. The germline V gene encodes CDR1 SGHDN and CDR2 FVKESK. V lost 0 bases, J lost 8 bases, and 13 bases lay in between. CDR3 sequence (DNA): TGTGCCAGCAGCCAAGATGCGGGGGCCGGGGAAAAACTGTTTTTT. It specifies CASSQDAGAGEKLFF.

The chain combines TRBV18 with TRBJ2-7; maybe TRBD1 (6 bases). In germline, CDR1 is KGHSH, CDR2 LQKENI. The ends were cut back, 4 bases at V and 2 bases at J, with 12 bases in the middle. This CDR3 spans 14 amino acids. The CDR3 here is CASSRETGAYEQYF. The CDR3 nucleotides are TGTGCCAGCTCACGAGAGACAGGAGCCTACGAGCAGTACTTC.

This clone showed up just once. The V gene is TRBV24-1, the J gene TRBJ2-1, with 7 bases fitting TRBD2. V shed 3 bases, J shed 0 bases, and the junction held 10 bases outside the gene matches. CDR1 KGHDR and CDR2 SFDVKD come from the germline V gene. The CDR3 is made up of 18 amino acids. The CDR3 region is CATSDRLAARSSYNEQFF. Written as DNA, the CDR3 is TGTGCCACCAGTGATCGGCTAGCGGCCCGGAGCTCCTACAATGAGCAGTTCTTC.

The chain carries TRBV7-2 and TRBJ2-2; D unresolved. Trimming removed 2 bases at V and 0 bases at J, with 10 bases between. This CDR3 has 16 amino acids. The germline V gene has CDR1 SGHTA and CDR2 FQGNSA. CDR3 sequence (DNA): TGTGCCAGCAGCTTACGCGGTCTCGCGAACACCGGGGAGCTGTTTTTT. It specifies CASSLRGLANTGELFF. Full variable domain (outside the CDR3, taken from reference TRBV7-2 and TRBJ2-2): GAGVSQSPSNKVTEKGKDVELRCDPISGHTALYWYRQSLGQGLEFLIYFQGNSAPDKSGLPSDRFSAERTGGSVSTLTIQRTQQEDSAVYLCASSLRGLANTGELFFGEGSRLTVL.

The gene calls are TRBV6-7 and TRBJ2-1, with 7 bases matching TRBD2. TRBV6-7 is known as an ORF, though its function is uncertain. The CDR3 contains 17 residues. The V gene end was trimmed by 8 bases and the J gene end by 4 bases; junction bases not matched to a gene: 17. For the CDR3, the DNA is TGTGCCAGCTGGCCAGCGGGGTGGGAGGCCTTATACAATGAGCAGTTCTTC. Protein product: CASWPAGWEALYNEQFF.

This sequence joins TRBV5-5 and TRBJ2-1, with D uncertain. The CDR3 extends over 13 amino acids. Germline CDR1 SGHKS, CDR2 YYEKEE (reference sequence). Trimming removed 1 base from V and 7 bases from J, with 9 bases in between. The CDR3 loop is CASSLFWRNEQFF. The CDR3 DNA sequence: TGTGCCAGCAGCTTGTTTTGGCGGAATGAGCAGTTCTTC.

The rearrangement uses TRBV18 and TRBJ1-2; TRBD1 matches 10 bases. V shed 1 base and J 8 bases; nucleotides not matched to a gene: 4. This CDR3 is built from 14 residues. Germline loops: CDR1 KGHSH, CDR2 LQKENI. The CDR3 protein is CASSPLTGGAGYTF. In nucleotides, the CDR3 is TGTGCCAGCTCACCACTGACAGGGGGCGCGGGCTACACCTTC.

This chain links TRBV3-1 (or the pseudogene TRBV3-2) with TRBJ2-1, with 9 bases aligning to TRBD2. Germline V gene sequence: CDR1 LGHDT, CDR2 YNNKEL (reference sequence). The CDR3 extends over 15 amino acids. Trimming took 0 bases from V and 5 from J; bases not matched to a gene: 2. This CDR3 reads CASSQDVAGDNEQFF. The CDR3 nucleotides are TGTGCCAGCAGCCAAGATGTAGCGGGAGACAATGAGCAGTTCTTC.

This clone occurred a few times. The chain joins TRBV7-2 to TRBJ1-1; D gene uncertain. The CDR3 extends over 13 amino acids. V was pared by 4 bases and J by 2 bases, with 8 bases between. The germline CDR1 and CDR2 sequences are SGHTA and FQGNSA. The CDR3 coding sequence is TGTGCCAGCAGCTCCGGGTTTAACACTGAAGCTTTCTTT. It is translated as CASSSGFNTEAFF.

The chain combines TRBV28 with TRBJ1-1; TRBD1 agrees at 7 bases. Germline values: CDR1 MDHEN, CDR2 SYDVKM. This CDR3 is 12 amino acids long. The ends lost 5 bases at V and 10 bases at J; junction bases unmatched: 7. The CDR3 DNA follows: TGTGCCAGCAGTACCCGAAGACAGGGAGCTTTCTTT. This sequence encodes CASSTRRQGAFF. The full variable domain, with the rest looked up from reference TRBV28 and TRBJ1-1, is DVKVTQSSRYLVKRTGEKVFLECVQDMDHENMFWYRQDPGLGLRLIYFSYDVKMKEKGDIPEGYSVSREKKERFSLILESASTNQTSMYLCASSTRRQGAFFGQGTRLTVV.

There are a few counts of this clone. The genes are TRBV5-1 and TRBJ1-4, with 7 bases lining up with TRBD1. The V gene end was trimmed by 3 bases and the J gene end by 8 bases; junction bases not matched to a gene: 7. The CDR3 length is 14 residues. In germline, CDR1 is SGHRS, CDR2 YFSETQ. CDR3 DNA: TGCGCCAGCAGCTCCGGACAGGACTCCGAAAAACTGTTTTTT. This sequence encodes CASSSGQDSEKLFF.

V usage is TRBV11-2 and J usage is TRBJ1-1; D ambiguous. CDR1 and CDR2 (germline): SGHAT, FQNNGV. V gave up 5 bases and J gave up 2 bases, with 9 bases separating them. The CDR3 has 13 residues. The CDR3 DNA sequence: TGTGCCAGCAGCCCGCGCTTTAACACTGAAGCTTTCTTT. Residues: CASSPRFNTEAFF.

V gene TRBV6-2 or TRBV6-3 combines with J gene TRBJ2-1; 8 bases are a match to TRBD2. With 0 bases clipped from V and 5 bases from J, the junction kept 3 bases outside the gene matches. This CDR3 has 15 amino acids. CDR1 is MNHEY, CDR2 SVGEGT, per germline. CDR3 DNA sequence: TGTGCCAGCAGTTACTCTTTTAGCGGGAACAATGAGCAGTTCTTC. Translating it yields CASSYSFSGNNEQFF.

This chain uses TRBV24-1 with TRBJ2-5; 8 bases line up with TRBD2. The J segment lost 4 bases and the V segment lost 9 bases, leaving 12 bases of the junction unmatched. Germline lookup yields CDR1 KGHDR and CDR2 SFDVKD. The CDR3 length is 15 residues. CDR3 amino acids: CATGSSTSGRETQYF. CDR3 DNA sequence: TGTGCCACCGGGTCGTCAACTAGCGGAAGAGAGACCCAGTACTTC.

The gene calls are TRBV25-1 and TRBJ2-7, with TRBD1 matching 8 bases. V gave up 2 bases and J gave up 2 bases; unmatched junction bases: 8. Germline assignment: CDR1 MGHDK and CDR2 SYGVNS. The CDR3 length is 16 residues. The CDR3, as DNA: TGTGCCAGCAGTGAACCCAGGGGGCGCGCAGCCTACGAGCAGTACTTC. Its translation is CASSEPRGRAAYEQYF.

The rearrangement links TRBV2 to TRBJ2-1, with a possible D match to TRBD2 (7 bases). Trimming took 6 bases from V and 2 from J, leaving 14 bases between them. CDR1 is SNHLY and CDR2 is FYNNEI in the germline V gene. The CDR3 runs 15 residues. The CDR3 DNA follows: TGTGCCAGCAGCGGTGAGGGGGGGGCCTACAATGAGCAGTTCTTC. Protein: CASSGEGGAYNEQFF.

The V call is TRBV6-5, the J call TRBJ2-6; D call uncertain. V was pared by 6 bases and J by 0 bases, with 6 bases between. Germline V gene sequence: CDR1 MNHEY, CDR2 SVGAGI. This CDR3 has 14 residues. The CDR3 loop is CASSGFSGANVLTF. CDR3 bases: TGTGCCAGCAGCGGTTTCTCTGGGGCCAACGTCCTGACTTTC.

The gene calls are TRBV28 and TRBJ1-2, with a possible D match to TRBD1 (5 bases). V was trimmed by 7 bases and J by 2 bases, leaving 8 bases between them. This CDR3 contains 12 residues. Germline V CDR1 and CDR2: MDHEN, SYDVKM. For the CDR3, the DNA is TGTGCCAGCACCCGACAGAACTATGGCTACACCTTC. As protein: CASTRQNYGYTF.